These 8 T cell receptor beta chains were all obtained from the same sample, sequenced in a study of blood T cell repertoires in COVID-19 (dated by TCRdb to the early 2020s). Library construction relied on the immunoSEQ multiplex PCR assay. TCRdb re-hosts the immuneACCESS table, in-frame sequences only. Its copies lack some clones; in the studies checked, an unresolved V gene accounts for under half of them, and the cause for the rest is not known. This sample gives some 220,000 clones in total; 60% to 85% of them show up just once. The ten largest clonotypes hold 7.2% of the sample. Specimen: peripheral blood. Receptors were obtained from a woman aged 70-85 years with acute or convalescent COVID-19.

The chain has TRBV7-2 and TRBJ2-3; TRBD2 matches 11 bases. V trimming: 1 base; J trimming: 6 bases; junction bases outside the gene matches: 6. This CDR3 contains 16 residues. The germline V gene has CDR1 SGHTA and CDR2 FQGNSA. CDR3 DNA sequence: TGTGCCAGCAGCTTAGGTAGCGGGGGGGCCGGGGATACGCAGTATTTT. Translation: CASSLGSGGAGDTQYF.

CDR3 nucleotides: TGTGCCAGCTCCCTCCGCGAAGGACAGGGGGCGACGGGTACGCAGTATTTT. Residues: CASSLREGQGATGTQYF. The chain combines TRBV18 with TRBJ2-3; TRBD1 matches at 11 bases. The CDR3 runs 17 residues. The junction had 16 bases not matched to a gene; V was cut back by 6 bases and J by 8 bases. From germline, CDR1 is KGHSH and CDR2 LQKENI.

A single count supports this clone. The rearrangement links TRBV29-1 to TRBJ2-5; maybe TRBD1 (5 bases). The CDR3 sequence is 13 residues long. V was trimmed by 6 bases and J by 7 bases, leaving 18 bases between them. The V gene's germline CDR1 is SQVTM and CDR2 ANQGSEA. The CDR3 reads CSVAGSGAGTQYF. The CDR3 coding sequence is TGCAGCGTCGCCGGGTCTGGGGCTGGGACCCAGTACTTC.

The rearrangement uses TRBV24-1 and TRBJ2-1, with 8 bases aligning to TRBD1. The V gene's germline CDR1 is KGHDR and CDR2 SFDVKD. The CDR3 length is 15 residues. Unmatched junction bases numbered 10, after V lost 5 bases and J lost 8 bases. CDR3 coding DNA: TGTGCCACCAGTGTCGGACAGGGTCAGTTCGATGAGCAGTTCTTC. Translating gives CATSVGQGQFDEQFF.

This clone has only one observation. DNA for the CDR3: TGTGCCTGGATGGTGGGAGGTGGAAACACCATATATTTT. This translates into CAWMVGGGNTIYF. The rearrangement joins TRBV30 to TRBJ1-3; no firm D call. From germline, CDR1 is GTSNPN and CDR2 SVGIG (reference sequence). Trimming removed 4 bases from V and 3 bases from J, with 10 bases in between. The CDR3 length is 13 residues. The whole variable domain, remainder taken from reference TRBV30 and TRBJ1-3, is SQTIHQWPATLVQPVGSPLSLECTVEGTSNPNLYWYRQAAGRGLQLLFYSVGIGQISSEVPQNLSASRPQDRQFILSSKKLLLSDSGFYLCAWMVGGGNTIYFGEGSWLTVV.

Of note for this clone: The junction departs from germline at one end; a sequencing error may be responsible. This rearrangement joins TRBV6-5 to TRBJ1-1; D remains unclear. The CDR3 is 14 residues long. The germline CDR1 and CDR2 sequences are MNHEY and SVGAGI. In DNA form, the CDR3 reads TGTGCCAGCAGTTACTACAGACCGAACGCTGAAGCTTTCTTT. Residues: CASSYYRPNAEAFF.

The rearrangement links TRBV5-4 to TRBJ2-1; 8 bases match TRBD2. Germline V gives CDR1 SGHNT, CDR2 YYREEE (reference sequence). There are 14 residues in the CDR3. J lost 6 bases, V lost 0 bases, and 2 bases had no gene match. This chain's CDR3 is CASSLAGGGNEQFF. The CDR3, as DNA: TGTGCCAGCAGCTTGGCCGGGGGGGGCAATGAGCAGTTCTTC. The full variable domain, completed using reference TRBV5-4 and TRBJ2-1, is ETGVTQSPTHLIKTRGQQVTLRCSSQSGHNTVSWYQQALGQGPQFIFQYYREEENGRGNFPPRFSGLQFPNYSSELNVNALELDDSALYLCASSLAGGGNEQFFGPGTRLTVL.

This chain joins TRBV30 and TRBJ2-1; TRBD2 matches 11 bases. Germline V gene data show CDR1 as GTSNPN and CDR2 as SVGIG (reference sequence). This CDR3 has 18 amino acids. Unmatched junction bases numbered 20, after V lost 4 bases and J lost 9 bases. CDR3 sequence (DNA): TGTGCCTGGAAGGCCCCCATTGTGTCTAGCGGGGGGCGAAGTGAGCAGTTCTTC. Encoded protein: CAWKAPIVSSGGRSEQFF.